This TCR beta chain originates from a study of blood T cells in healthy people across ages. The CDR3 spans 13 residues. Trimming pared 3 bases from V and 5 bases from J, leaving 9 bases between. This clonotype turned up a few times. Primers used in a second PCR of roughly 6 to 12 cycles were a sample-barcoded 5' primer and a J-beta primer mix. The authors tagged each cDNA molecule using a template-switch adaptor with 12 random nucleotides. TCRdb processed the 5' RACE reads anew with MiXCR; each CDR3 protein has one entry. The table includes some 690,000 distinct CDR3 sequences, 22% detected once. The chain has TRBV12-3 or TRBV12-4 and TRBJ2-3; D might be TRBD1 (5 bases). The sequence came from a man in his 70s in good health. What was sequenced was blood. The CDR3 DNA reads as TGTGCCAGCAGTTTCCAAGGGGTAGATACGCAGTATTTT. This translates into CASSFQGVDTQYF.